This TCR beta chain appears in the sequencing data of a study of technical replicates of blood from a few donors. Trimming took off 6 bases at V and 4 bases at J, with 13 bases between the two ends. The CDR3 extends over 13 amino acids. Germline CDR1 SGHAT, CDR2 FQNNGV. TCRdb's copy holds only in-frame clones and misses some; the assay was immunoSEQ multiplex PCR. The sample holds 80,000 to 100,000 clones, approximately 96% seen once. Details on this clone: This same CDR3 is encoded by further DNA sequences in the sample.

The chain carries TRBV11-2 and TRBJ2-7; D is perhaps TRBD2 (5 bases). The receptor comes from a human donor in good health. The sequenced sample consisted of T cells isolated from PBMCs. CDR3 region: CASSFGLLYEQYF. The CDR3 DNA follows: TGTGCCAGCAGTTTTGGACTGCTATACGAGCAGTACTTC.